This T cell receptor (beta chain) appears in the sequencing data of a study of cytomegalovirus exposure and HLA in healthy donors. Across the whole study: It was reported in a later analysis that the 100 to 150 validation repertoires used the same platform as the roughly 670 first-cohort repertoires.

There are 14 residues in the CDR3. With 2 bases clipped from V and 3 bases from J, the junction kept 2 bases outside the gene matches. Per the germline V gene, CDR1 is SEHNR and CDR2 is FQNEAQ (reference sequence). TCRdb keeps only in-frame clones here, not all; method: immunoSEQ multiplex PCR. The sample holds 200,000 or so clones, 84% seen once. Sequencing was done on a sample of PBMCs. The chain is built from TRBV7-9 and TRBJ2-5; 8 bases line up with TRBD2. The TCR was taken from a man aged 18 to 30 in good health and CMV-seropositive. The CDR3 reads CASSLYGGEETQYF. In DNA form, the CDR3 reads TGTGCCAGCAGCTTATACGGGGGGGAAGAGACCCAGTACTTC.